Presented here are 30 T cell receptor beta chains from one specimen sequenced in a study of CD8+ T cells in alopecia areata. Extraction of RNA preceded its reverse transcription into cDNA, which served as the sequencing template. Using immunoSEQ multiplex PCR, the repertoire was profiled, and TCRdb retains in-frame clones only, with some absent. In the table there are 80,000 to 100,000 clones, over 40% of which are singletons. Sequencing was carried out using CD4+ T cells sorted from blood. The receptors shown here come from a human donor with alopecia areata.

This clone was observed a few times. The rearrangement links TRBV5-8 to TRBJ2-7; 9 bases are shared with TRBD1. Per the germline V gene, CDR1 is SGHTS and CDR2 is YDEGEE. This CDR3 has 14 amino acids. With 0 bases clipped from V and 3 bases from J, the junction kept 1 base outside the gene matches. CDR3 protein: CASSLGTGVYEQYF. Written as DNA, the CDR3 is TGTGCCAGCAGCTTGGGGACAGGGGTCTACGAGCAGTACTTC. Using reference TRBV5-8 and TRBJ2-7 for the parts outside the CDR3, the full variable domain is EAGVTQSPTHLIKTRGQQATLRCSPISGHTSVYWYQQALGLGLQFLLWYDEGEERNRGNFPPRFSGRQFPNYSSELNVNALELEDSALYLCASSLGTGVYEQYFGPGTRLTVT.

This rearrangement joins TRBV7-3 to TRBJ2-2, with 11 bases identical to TRBD2. Germline loops: CDR1 SGHTA, CDR2 FQGTGA. The CDR3 runs to 15 residues. The J segment lost 10 bases and the V segment lost 5 bases, leaving 9 bases of the junction unmatched. The CDR3 loop reads CASSPSSGGTEELFF. The CDR3 DNA reads TGTGCCAGCAGCCCGTCTAGCGGGGGGACGGAGGAGCTGTTTTTT.

CDR3: CASSYSVNTEAFF. CDR3 coding DNA: TGTGCCAGCAGTTACAGTGTGAACACTGAAGCTTTCTTT. The V call is TRBV2, the J call TRBJ1-1, with D uncertain. Trimming took off 5 bases at V and 0 bases at J, with 7 bases between the two ends. This CDR3 region has 13 residues. The germline gives CDR1 SNHLY, CDR2 FYNNEI.

V and J are TRBV29-1 and TRBJ1-1; D uncertain. The CDR3 covers 12 residues. Deletions cut 5 bases from V and 7 bases from J, with 14 bases between. Germline V gene lookup returns CDR1 SQVTM and CDR2 ANQGSEA. The CDR3 loop reads CSVRRELFEAFF. CDR3 DNA: TGCAGCGTTAGACGGGAACTGTTTGAAGCTTTCTTT.

The chain carries TRBV23-1 and TRBJ2-7, with a weak D call TRBD1 (5 bases). TRBV23-1 has ORF status, its function being uncertain. V shed 6 bases and J shed 1 base, with 13 bases lying between them. This CDR3 is 14 amino acids long. CDR3 in DNA: TGCGCCAGCAGCCAACGCCCAGGGTCCTACGAGCAGTACTTC. Translation gives CASSQRPGSYEQYF.

V and J are TRBV30 and TRBJ2-2; D is ambiguous. Trimming stripped 5 bases from V and 0 bases from J, with 10 bases between. The CDR3 spans 14 residues. CDR1 is GTSNPN and CDR2 is SVGIG in the germline V gene (reference sequence). CDR3 protein: CAWGSGANTGELFF. The CDR3 bases are TGTGCCTGGGGGTCAGGTGCGAACACCGGGGAGCTGTTTTTT.

This clone appeared a few times. The rearrangement links TRBV29-1 to TRBJ1-1, with TRBD1 matching 7 bases. The CDR3 totals 14 residues. Per germline, CDR1 SQVTM and CDR2 ANQGSEA. Germline trimming cut 6 bases from V and 1 base from J; bases unmatched to any gene: 8. CDR3 protein: CSVQPGQRNTEAFF. In DNA form, the CDR3 reads TGCAGCGTCCAACCGGGACAGAGGAACACTGAAGCTTTCTTT.

This chain connects TRBV30 to TRBJ1-1; 8 bases agree with TRBD1. The CDR3 has 15 amino acids. Germline CDR1 is GTSNPN and CDR2 is SVGIG (reference sequence). The CDR3 DNA reads as TGTGTTATAAATCCTCAGGGGGCACCGAACACTGAAGCTTTCTTT. This gives the protein CVINPQGAPNTEAFF.

DNA for the CDR3: TGCAGCGCTGATTCCCGGAGGGACAGGGGTGGCTACACCTTC. Protein: CSADSRRDRGGYTF. The chain employs TRBV29-1 and TRBJ1-2, with 10 bases matching TRBD1. CDR3 length equals 14 residues. CDR1 and CDR2 (germline): SQVTM, ANQGSEA. V dropped 7 bases and J dropped 7; count of bases not matched to a gene: 12.

V usage is TRBV28 and J usage is TRBJ2-3; a possible D gene is TRBD1 (7 bases). Germline CDR1 reads MDHEN; CDR2 reads SYDVKM. This CDR3 is built from 15 residues. The germline V and J ends were trimmed by 7 bases and 2 bases, with 16 bases remaining between them. The CDR3 spells CASKRRDSSTDTQYF. The CDR3 nucleotides read TGTGCCAGCAAAAGGCGGGACAGCTCCACAGATACGCAGTATTTT.

The rearrangement links TRBV9 to TRBJ2-7; TRBD1 matches 7 bases. The ends lost 4 bases at V and 5 bases at J; junction bases unmatched: 12. This CDR3 is 15 amino acids long. Germline loops: CDR1 SGDLS, CDR2 YYNGEE. As DNA, the CDR3 is TGTGCCAGCAGCCCGGATAGGGGGCTTGGGGACGAGCAGTACTTC. This sequence encodes CASSPDRGLGDEQYF.

The chain has TRBV29-1 and TRBJ2-5, with TRBD1 identical over 8 bases. The CDR3 has 12 residues. The germline CDR1 and CDR2 sequences are SQVTM and ANQGSEA. V trimming: 6 bases; J trimming: 8 bases; junction bases outside the gene matches: 8. The CDR3 spells CSVEPGQGTQYF. The CDR3 DNA reads as TGCAGCGTAGAACCAGGACAGGGTACCCAGTACTTC.

The chain carries TRBV28 and TRBJ2-4; TRBD1 agrees at 7 bases. Germline values: CDR1 MDHEN, CDR2 SYDVKM. CDR3 length: 13 amino acids. Trimming took 6 bases from V and 6 from J; bases not matched to a gene: 5. CDR3 bases: TGTGCCAGCAGCGAGGGGGCGCGAAACATTCAGTACTTC. It specifies CASSEGARNIQYF.

This chain connects TRBV30 to TRBJ2-1; either TRBD1 or TRBD2 may supply D (5 bases each). CDR3 length: 14 residues. Germline assignment: CDR1 GTSNPN and CDR2 SVGIG (reference sequence). V dropped 5 bases and J dropped 4 bases, with 15 bases sitting between them. The CDR3 loop reads CAWCEGLPYNEQFF. The CDR3 DNA sequence: TGTGCCTGGTGTGAGGGGCTGCCATACAATGAGCAGTTCTTC.

V gene TRBV30 combines with J gene TRBJ1-2; D is ambiguous. CDR3 length: 13 residues. V shed 5 bases and J shed 2 bases, with 12 bases lying between them. CDR1 and CDR2 (germline): GTSNPN, SVGIG (reference sequence). The CDR3 reads CAWQTAGNYGYTF. The CDR3 nucleotides read TGTGCCTGGCAAACCGCCGGAAACTATGGCTACACCTTC.

The chain links TRBV5-1 to TRBJ2-5; D gene unclear. The V end lost 4 bases, the J end lost 5 bases, and 12 bases lay between the germline ends. Germline V gene data show CDR1 as SGHRS and CDR2 as YFSETQ. The CDR3 spans 13 residues. Here the CDR3 DNA reads TGCGCCAGCAGCCTCCAGAGTTTTGAGACCCAGTACTTC. This translates into CASSLQSFETQYF. The full variable domain, in which reference TRBV5-1 and TRBJ2-5 provide the parts outside the CDR3, is KAGVTQTPRYLIKTRGQQVTLSCSPISGHRSVSWYQQTPGQGLQFLFEYFSETQRNKGNFPGRFSGRQFSNSRSEMNVSTLELGDSALYLCASSLQSFETQYFGPGTRLLVL.

V and J are TRBV11-2 and TRBJ2-3; D is ambiguous. This CDR3 comprises 11 residues. Trimming cost V 1 base and J 6 bases, with 2 bases left between them. Germline assignment: CDR1 SGHAT and CDR2 FQNNGV. In nucleotides, the CDR3 is TGTGCCAGCAGCTTAGGGGATACGCAGTATTTT. It specifies CASSLGDTQYF.

This clone occurred a few times. The V call is TRBV6-5, the J call TRBJ2-3; D could derive from TRBD1 or TRBD2 (5 bases each). Trimming removed 6 bases from V and 2 bases from J, with 9 bases in between. There are 13 residues in the CDR3. Germline V lookup: CDR1 MNHEY, CDR2 SVGAGI. CDR3: CASRPGATDTQYF. CDR3 sequence (DNA): TGTGCCAGCAGACCCGGGGCCACAGATACGCAGTATTTT.

Turning to this clone: The identical CDR3 is also encoded by other nucleotide sequences in the sample. The chain uses TRBV29-1 and TRBJ2-2, with TRBD2 as a possible D gene (7 bases). V lost 3 bases and J 5 bases, leaving 10 bases between the germline ends. This CDR3 spans 13 amino acids. CDR1 is SQVTM and CDR2 is ANQGSEA in the germline V gene. The CDR3 loop reads CSVEGGPTGELFF. CDR3 in DNA: TGCAGCGTTGAGGGGGGGCCGACCGGGGAGCTGTTTTTT.

V gene TRBV5-4 combines with J gene TRBJ2-1; D tentatively fits TRBD1 or TRBD2 (5 bases each). The CDR3 is made up of 17 amino acids. V shed 3 bases and J shed 7 bases, with 23 bases lying between them. Germline CDR1 is SGHNT and CDR2 is YYREEE (reference sequence). Here the CDR3 DNA reads TGTGCCAGCAGCTCCCTTACCGGGACGGTCATAAGTAATGAGCAGTTCTTC. The encoded protein is CASSSLTGTVISNEQFF.

This clone was observed a handful of times. The chain has TRBV29-1 and TRBJ2-5, with D possibly matching TRBD1 (7 bases). Germline V gene data show CDR1 as SQVTM and CDR2 as ANQGSEA. This CDR3 spans 13 amino acids. Trimming stripped 4 bases from V and 3 bases from J, with 12 bases between. The CDR3 region has the DNA TGCAGCGTTGGGAGGGACAGAAAAGAGACCCAGTACTTC. Its protein is CSVGRDRKETQYF.

The chain carries TRBV18 and TRBJ2-5; no reliable D call. The CDR3 is 12 residues long. The V end was cut by 4 bases, the J end by 5 bases, with 8 bases between. Germline assignment: CDR1 KGHSH and CDR2 LQKENI. CDR3 sequence: CASSLTAETQYF. The CDR3 coding sequence is TGTGCCAGCTCACTGACTGCGGAGACCCAGTACTTC.

V gene TRBV7-8 combines with J gene TRBJ2-7; D might be TRBD1 (6 bases). Trimming cost V 4 bases and J 3 bases, with 10 bases left between them. The germline V gene has CDR1 SGHVS and CDR2 FQNEAQ. This CDR3 contains 13 residues. The CDR3: CASSWDTLYEQYF. Written as DNA, the CDR3 is TGTGCCAGCAGCTGGGACACTCTCTACGAGCAGTACTTC. Full variable domain (outside the CDR3, taken from reference TRBV7-8 and TRBJ2-7): GAGVSQSPRYKVAKRGQDVALRCDPISGHVSLFWYQQALGQGPEFLTYFQNEAQLDKSGLPSDRFFAERPEGSVSTLKIQRTQQEDSAVYLCASSWDTLYEQYFGPGTRLTVT.

The chain has TRBV29-1 and TRBJ2-1; possible D gene TRBD2, 6 bases. V lost 5 bases to trimming and J lost 7 bases, with 18 bases between them. This CDR3 is 14 amino acids long. The germline V gene encodes CDR1 SQVTM and CDR2 ANQGSEA. The CDR3 coding sequence is TGCAGCGTTAGGGAGTGGAGGGGAAGGAATGAGCAGTTCTTC. It yields the protein CSVREWRGRNEQFF.

CDR3: CASRSSGTPNTGELFF. DNA for the CDR3: TGCGCCAGCAGGTCGAGTGGGACTCCAAACACCGGGGAGCTGTTTTTT. V usage is TRBV5-1 and J usage is TRBJ2-2, with a tentative D call TRBD2 (6 bases). In germline, CDR1 is SGHRS, CDR2 YFSETQ. The CDR3 runs 16 residues. Between the trimmed V and J ends, which lost 5 bases and 2 bases, there was a span of 16 bases.

This clone was found a few times. V gene TRBV10-2 combines with J gene TRBJ1-5; TRBD1 aligns across 7 bases. Trimming cost V 8 bases and J 7 bases; bases outside gene matches: 11. The CDR3 is 14 amino acids. Germline loops: CDR1 WSHSY, CDR2 SAAADI. CDR3 residues: CASSHRGGGQPQHF. DNA for the CDR3: TGCGCCAGCTCTCACAGGGGAGGAGGGCAGCCCCAGCATTTT.

This clone was seen a few times. The chain has TRBV27 and TRBJ2-3, with TRBD2 identical over 13 bases. Germline CDR1 MNHEY, CDR2 SMNVEV (reference sequence). V gave up 5 bases and J gave up 7 bases; unmatched junction bases: 6. The CDR3 consists of 15 residues. CDR3 sequence reads: CASSQGLAGMNTQYF. In nucleotides, the CDR3 is TGTGCCAGCAGTCAGGGACTAGCGGGAATGAATACGCAGTATTTT.

The table lists this clone with a few counts. This chain connects TRBV18 to TRBJ2-7, with 10 bases aligning to TRBD1. This CDR3 spans 18 amino acids. Germline V gene data show CDR1 as KGHSH and CDR2 as LQKENI. V lost 3 bases to trimming and J lost 0 bases; unmatched junction nucleotides: 11. The CDR3 reads CASSPRDRGLLSSYEQYF. Here the CDR3 DNA reads TGTGCCAGCTCACCTAGGGACAGGGGACTCCTTAGCTCCTACGAGCAGTACTTC.

In DNA form, the CDR3 reads TGCAGCGTTGAAGGGACAGGGAGCGAAAAACTGTTTTTT. This codes for CSVEGTGSEKLFF. The chain combines TRBV29-1 with TRBJ1-4, with 8 bases matching TRBD1. Germline CDR1 SQVTM, CDR2 ANQGSEA. With V trimmed by 1 base and J by 8 bases, 3 bases remained unmatched. This CDR3 has 13 residues. Together with reference TRBV29-1 and TRBJ1-4, the CDR3 gives the full variable domain: SAVISQKPSRDICQRGTSLTIQCQVDSQVTMMFWYRQQPGQSLTLIATANQGSEATYESGFVIDKFPISRPNLTFSTLTVSNMSPEDSSIYLCSVEGTGSEKLFFGSGTQLSVL.

The V call is TRBV28, the J call TRBJ2-7, with D unresolved. The CDR3 spans 11 residues. Germline V gene sequence: CDR1 MDHEN, CDR2 SYDVKM. V was trimmed by 3 bases and J by 4 bases, leaving 4 bases between them. The CDR3, as DNA: TGTGCCAGCAGTTTGGAATACGAGCAGTACTTC. It translates to CASSLEYEQYF. The complete variable domain, with remaining parts taken from reference TRBV28 and TRBJ2-7, reads DVKVTQSSRYLVKRTGEKVFLECVQDMDHENMFWYRQDPGLGLRLIYFSYDVKMKEKGDIPEGYSVSREKKERFSLILESASTNQTSMYLCASSLEYEQYFGPGTRLTVT.